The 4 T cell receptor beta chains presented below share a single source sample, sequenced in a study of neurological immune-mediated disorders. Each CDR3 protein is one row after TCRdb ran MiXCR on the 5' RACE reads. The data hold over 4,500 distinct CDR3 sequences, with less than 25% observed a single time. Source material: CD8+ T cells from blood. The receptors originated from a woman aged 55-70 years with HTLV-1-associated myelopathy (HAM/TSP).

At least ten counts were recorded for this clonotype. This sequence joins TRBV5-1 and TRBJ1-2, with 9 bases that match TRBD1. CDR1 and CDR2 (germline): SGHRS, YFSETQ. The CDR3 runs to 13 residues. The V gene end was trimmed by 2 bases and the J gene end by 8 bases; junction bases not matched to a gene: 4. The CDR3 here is CASSLQGAGGYTF. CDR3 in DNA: TGCGCCAGCAGCTTACAGGGGGCCGGGGGCTACACCTTC. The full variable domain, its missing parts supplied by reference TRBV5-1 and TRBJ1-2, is KAGVTQTPRYLIKTRGQQVTLSCSPISGHRSVSWYQQTPGQGLQFLFEYFSETQRNKGNFPGRFSGRQFSNSRSEMNVSTLELGDSALYLCASSLQGAGGYTFGSGTRLTVV.

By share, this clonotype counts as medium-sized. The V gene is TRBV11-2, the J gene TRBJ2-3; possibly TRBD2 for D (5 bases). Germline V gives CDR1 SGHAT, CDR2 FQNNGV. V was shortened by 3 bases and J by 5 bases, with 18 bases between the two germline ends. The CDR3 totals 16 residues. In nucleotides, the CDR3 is TGTGCCAGCAGCTTCGGAAGCGGACCCTTCGGAGATACGCAGTATTTT. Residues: CASSFGSGPFGDTQYF.

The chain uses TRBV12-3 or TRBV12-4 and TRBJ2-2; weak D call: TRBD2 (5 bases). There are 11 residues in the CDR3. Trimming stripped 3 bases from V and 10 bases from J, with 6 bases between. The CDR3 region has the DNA TGTGCCAGCAGTTTGGGAGAGGAGCTGTTTTTT. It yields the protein CASSLGEELFF.

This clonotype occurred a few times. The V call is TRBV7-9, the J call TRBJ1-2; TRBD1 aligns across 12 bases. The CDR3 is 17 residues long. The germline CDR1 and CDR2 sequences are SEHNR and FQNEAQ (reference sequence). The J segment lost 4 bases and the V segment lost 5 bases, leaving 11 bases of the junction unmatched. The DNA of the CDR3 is TGTGCCAGCAGCCATTCCGGGACAGGGGGCGTTTCCTATGGCTACACCTTC. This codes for CASSHSGTGGVSYGYTF.